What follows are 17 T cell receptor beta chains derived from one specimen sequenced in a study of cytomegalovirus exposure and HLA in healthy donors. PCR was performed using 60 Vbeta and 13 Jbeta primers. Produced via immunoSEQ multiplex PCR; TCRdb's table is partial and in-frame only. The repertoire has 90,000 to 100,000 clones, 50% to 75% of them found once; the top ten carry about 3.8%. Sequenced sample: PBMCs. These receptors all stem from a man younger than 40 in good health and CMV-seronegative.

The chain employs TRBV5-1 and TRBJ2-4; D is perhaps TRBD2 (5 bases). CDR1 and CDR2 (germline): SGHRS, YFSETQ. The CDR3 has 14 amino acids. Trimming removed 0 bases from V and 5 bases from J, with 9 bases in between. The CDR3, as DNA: TGCGCCAGCAGCTTGGATCAAGCGGAAAACATTCAGTACTTC. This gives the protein CASSLDQAENIQYF. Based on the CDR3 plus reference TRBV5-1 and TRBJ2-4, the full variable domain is KAGVTQTPRYLIKTRGQQVTLSCSPISGHRSVSWYQQTPGQGLQFLFEYFSETQRNKGNFPGRFSGRQFSNSRSEMNVSTLELGDSALYLCASSLDQAENIQYFGAGTRLSVL.

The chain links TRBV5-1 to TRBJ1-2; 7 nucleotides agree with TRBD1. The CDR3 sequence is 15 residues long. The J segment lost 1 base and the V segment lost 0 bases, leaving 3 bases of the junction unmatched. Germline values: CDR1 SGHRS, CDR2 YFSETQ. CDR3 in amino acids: CASSLEGQSNYGYTF. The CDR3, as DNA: TGCGCCAGCAGCTTGGAGGGACAGAGTAACTATGGCTACACCTTC.

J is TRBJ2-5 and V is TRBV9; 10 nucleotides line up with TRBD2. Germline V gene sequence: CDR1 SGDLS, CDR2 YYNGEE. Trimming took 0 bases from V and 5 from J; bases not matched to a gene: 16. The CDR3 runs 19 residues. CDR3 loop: CASSVDAGNSGGWVETQYF. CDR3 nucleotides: TGTGCCAGCAGCGTAGACGCGGGGAATAGCGGGGGGTGGGTGGAGACCCAGTACTTC.

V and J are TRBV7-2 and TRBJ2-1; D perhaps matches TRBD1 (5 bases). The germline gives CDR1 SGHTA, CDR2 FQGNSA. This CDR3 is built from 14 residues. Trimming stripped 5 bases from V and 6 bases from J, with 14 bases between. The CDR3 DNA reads TGTGCCAGCAGCCCCGCTAGGGGCCCCAATGAGCAGTTCTTC. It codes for CASSPARGPNEQFF.

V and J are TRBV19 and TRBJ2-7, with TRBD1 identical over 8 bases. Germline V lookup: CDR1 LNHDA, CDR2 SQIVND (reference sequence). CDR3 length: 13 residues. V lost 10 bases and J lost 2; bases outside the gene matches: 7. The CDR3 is CATQDRGTYEQYF. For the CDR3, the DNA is TGTGCCACACAAGACAGGGGCACCTACGAGCAGTACTTC.

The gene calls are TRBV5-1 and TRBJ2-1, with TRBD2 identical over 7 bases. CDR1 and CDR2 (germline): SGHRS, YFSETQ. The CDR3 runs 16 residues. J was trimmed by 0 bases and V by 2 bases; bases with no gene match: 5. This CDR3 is CASSFSWGGSYNEQFF. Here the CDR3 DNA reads TGCGCCAGCAGCTTCAGTTGGGGGGGCTCCTACAATGAGCAGTTCTTC.

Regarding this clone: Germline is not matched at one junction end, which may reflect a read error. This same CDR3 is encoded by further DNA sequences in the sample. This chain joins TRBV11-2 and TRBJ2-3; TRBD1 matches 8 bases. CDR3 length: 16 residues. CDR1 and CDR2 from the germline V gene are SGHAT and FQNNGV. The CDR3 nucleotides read TGTGCCAGCAGCTTTGGAACAGGGGGTATTACAGATACACAGTATTTT. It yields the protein CASSFGTGGITDTQYF. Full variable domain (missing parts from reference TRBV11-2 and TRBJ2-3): EAGVAQSPRYKIIEKRQSVAFWCNPISGHATLYWYQQILGQGPKLLIQFQNNGVVDDSQLPKDRFSAERLKGVDSTLKIQPAKLEDSAVYLCASSFGTGGITDTQYFGPGTRLTVL.

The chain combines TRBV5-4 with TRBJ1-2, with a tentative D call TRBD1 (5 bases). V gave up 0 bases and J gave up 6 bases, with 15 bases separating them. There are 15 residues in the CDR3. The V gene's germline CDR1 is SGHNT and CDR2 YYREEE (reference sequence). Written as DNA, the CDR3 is TGTGCCAGCAGCTTGGCCCCAGGGAGGTTGGATGGCTACACCTTC. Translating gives CASSLAPGRLDGYTF. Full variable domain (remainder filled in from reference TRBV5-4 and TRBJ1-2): ETGVTQSPTHLIKTRGQQVTLRCSSQSGHNTVSWYQQALGQGPQFIFQYYREEENGRGNFPPRFSGLQFPNYSSELNVNALELDDSALYLCASSLAPGRLDGYTFGSGTRLTVV.

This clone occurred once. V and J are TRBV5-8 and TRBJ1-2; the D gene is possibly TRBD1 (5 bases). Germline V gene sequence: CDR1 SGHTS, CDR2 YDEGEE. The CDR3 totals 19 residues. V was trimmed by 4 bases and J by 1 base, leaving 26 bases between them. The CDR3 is CASSTVFGTPGLGNYGYTF. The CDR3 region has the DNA TGTGCCAGCAGCACCGTCTTTGGGACTCCGGGATTGGGTAACTATGGCTACACCTTC. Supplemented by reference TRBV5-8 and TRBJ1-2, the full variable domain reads EAGVTQSPTHLIKTRGQQATLRCSPISGHTSVYWYQQALGLGLQFLLWYDEGEERNRGNFPPRFSGRQFPNYSSELNVNALELEDSALYLCASSTVFGTPGLGNYGYTFGSGTRLTVV.

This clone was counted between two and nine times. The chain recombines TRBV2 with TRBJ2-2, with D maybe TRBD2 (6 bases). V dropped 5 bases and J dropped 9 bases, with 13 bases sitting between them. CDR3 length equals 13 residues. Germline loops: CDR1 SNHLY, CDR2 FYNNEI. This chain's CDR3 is CASSSGLLRELFF. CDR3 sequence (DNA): TGTGCCAGCAGTTCGGGACTTCTCCGGGAGCTGTTTTTT.

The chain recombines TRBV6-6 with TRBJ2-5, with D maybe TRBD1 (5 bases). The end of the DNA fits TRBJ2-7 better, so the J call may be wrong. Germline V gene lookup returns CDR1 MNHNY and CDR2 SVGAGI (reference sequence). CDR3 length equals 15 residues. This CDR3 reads CASSYGASSSYEQYF. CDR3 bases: TGTGCCAGCAGTTACGGGGCGTCGAGCTCCTACGAGCAGTACTTC.

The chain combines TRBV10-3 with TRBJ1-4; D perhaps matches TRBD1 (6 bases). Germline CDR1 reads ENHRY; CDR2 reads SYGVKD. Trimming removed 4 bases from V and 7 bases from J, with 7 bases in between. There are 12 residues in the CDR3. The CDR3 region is CAISAQGEKLFF. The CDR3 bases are TGTGCCATCAGTGCACAGGGTGAAAAACTGTTTTTT.

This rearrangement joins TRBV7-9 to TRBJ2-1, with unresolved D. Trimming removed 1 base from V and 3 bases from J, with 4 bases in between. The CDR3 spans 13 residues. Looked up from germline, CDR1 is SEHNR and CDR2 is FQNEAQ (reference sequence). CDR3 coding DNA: TGTGCCAGCAGCTTAGGCAGCTACAATGAGCAGTTCTTC. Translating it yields CASSLGSYNEQFF.

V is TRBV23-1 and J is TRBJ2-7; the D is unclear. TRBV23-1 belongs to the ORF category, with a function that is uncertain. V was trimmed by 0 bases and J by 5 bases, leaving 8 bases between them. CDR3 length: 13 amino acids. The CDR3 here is CASSQSTYDEQYF. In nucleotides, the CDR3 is TGCGCCAGCAGTCAATCCACCTATGACGAGCAGTACTTC.

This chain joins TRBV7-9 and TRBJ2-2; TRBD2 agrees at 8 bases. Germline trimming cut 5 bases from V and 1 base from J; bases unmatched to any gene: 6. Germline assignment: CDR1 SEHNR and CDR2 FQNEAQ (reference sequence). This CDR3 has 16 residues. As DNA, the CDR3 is TGTGCCAGCAGCGGTCAGCGGGGGATGAACACCGGGGAGCTGTTTTTT. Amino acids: CASSGQRGMNTGELFF.

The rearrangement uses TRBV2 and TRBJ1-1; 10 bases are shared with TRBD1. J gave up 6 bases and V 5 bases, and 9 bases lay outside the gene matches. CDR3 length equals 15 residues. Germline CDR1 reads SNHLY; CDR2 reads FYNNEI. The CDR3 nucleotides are TGTGCCAGCAGTCCCAGGACAGGGGGGAAGGCTGAAGCTTTCTTT. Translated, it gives CASSPRTGGKAEAFF.

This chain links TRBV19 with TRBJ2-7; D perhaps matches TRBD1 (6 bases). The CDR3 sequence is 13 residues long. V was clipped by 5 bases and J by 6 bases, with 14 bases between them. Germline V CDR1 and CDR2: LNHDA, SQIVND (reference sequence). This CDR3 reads CASSGKQGSEQYF. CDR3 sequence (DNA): TGTGCCAGTAGTGGAAAACAGGGCTCCGAGCAGTACTTC.